This section outlines one TCR beta chain sequence together with its context. Its antigen is not identified. This record belongs to a study of shared clonotypes between healthy human individuals. Study results and limitations: Relative to their counterparts shared across all four donors, non-shared clonotypes exhibited diminished generation probabilities.

Clones were sequenced by immunoSEQ multiplex PCR, and TCRdb holds only the in-frame ones, with some missing. The sample has more than 1,200,000 clones; 98% are singletons. Between the trimmed V and J ends, which lost 1 base and 3 bases, there was a span of 2 bases. The CDR3 loop spans 11 amino acids. Specimen: naive CD4+ T cells sorted from blood. The subset here: CD45RA+ positively selected. This clonotype was sampled from a man aged 25 to 40 in good health. The chain couples TRBV5-3 to TRBJ2-7; D remains unclear. TRBV5-3 is known as an ORF, though its function is uncertain. CDR3 sequence: CARSLCYEQYF. The CDR3 region has the DNA TGTGCCAGAAGCTTGTGCTACGAGCAGTACTTC.